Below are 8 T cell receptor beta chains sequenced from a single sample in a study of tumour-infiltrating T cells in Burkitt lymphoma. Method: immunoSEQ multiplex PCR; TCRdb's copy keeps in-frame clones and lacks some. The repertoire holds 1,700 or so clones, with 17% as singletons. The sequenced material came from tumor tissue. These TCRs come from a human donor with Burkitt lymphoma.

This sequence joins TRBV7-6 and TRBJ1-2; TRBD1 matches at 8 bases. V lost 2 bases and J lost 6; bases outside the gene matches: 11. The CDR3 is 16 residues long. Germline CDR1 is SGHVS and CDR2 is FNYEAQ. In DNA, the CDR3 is TGTGCCAGCAGCTTATACGAAAACAGGGGGGTTGATGGCTACACCTTC. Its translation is CASSLYENRGVDGYTF.

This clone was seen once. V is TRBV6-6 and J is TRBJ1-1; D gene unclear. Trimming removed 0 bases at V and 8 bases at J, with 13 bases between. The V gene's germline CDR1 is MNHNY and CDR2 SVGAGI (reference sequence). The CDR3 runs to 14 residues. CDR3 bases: TGTGCCAGCAGTTACTCGGAGTGGGCTTCGGAAGCTTTCTTT. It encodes CASSYSEWASEAFF.

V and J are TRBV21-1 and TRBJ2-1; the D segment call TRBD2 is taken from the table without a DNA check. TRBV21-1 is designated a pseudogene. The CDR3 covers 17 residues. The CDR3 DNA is TGTGCCAGCAGCAAACCTCGCTGCGGGAGGGCCTACAATGAGCAGTTCTTC. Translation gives CASSKPRCGRAYNEQFF.

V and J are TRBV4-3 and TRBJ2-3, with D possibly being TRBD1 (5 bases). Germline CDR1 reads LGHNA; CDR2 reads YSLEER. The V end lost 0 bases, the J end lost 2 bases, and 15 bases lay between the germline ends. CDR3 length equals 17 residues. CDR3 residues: CASSQEAVSGHTDTQYF. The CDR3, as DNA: TGCGCCAGCAGCCAAGAGGCCGTCTCAGGACACACAGATACGCAGTATTTT.

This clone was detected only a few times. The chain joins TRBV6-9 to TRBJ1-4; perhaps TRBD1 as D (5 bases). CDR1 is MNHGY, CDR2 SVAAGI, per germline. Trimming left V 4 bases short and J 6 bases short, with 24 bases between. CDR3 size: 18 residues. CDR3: CASSCRTEKFLGDEKLFF. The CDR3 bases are TGTGCCAGCAGTTGCCGGACCGAGAAATTTTTGGGGGATGAAAAACTGTTTTTT.

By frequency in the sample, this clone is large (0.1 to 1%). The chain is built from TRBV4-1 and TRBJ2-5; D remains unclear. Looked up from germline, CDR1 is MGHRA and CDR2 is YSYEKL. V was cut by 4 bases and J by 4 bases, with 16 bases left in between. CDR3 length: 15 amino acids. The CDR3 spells CASSPRTGSGETQYF. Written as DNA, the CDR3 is TGCGCCAGCAGCCCCCGAACGGGTTCAGGAGAGACCCAGTACTTC.

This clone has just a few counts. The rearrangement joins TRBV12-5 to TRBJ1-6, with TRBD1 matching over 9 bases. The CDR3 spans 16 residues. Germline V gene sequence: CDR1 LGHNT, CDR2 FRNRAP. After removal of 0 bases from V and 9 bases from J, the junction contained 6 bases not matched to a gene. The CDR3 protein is CASGLVGTGSSSPLHF. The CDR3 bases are TGTGCTAGTGGTTTGGTGGGGACAGGGAGTTCTTCACCCCTCCACTTT.

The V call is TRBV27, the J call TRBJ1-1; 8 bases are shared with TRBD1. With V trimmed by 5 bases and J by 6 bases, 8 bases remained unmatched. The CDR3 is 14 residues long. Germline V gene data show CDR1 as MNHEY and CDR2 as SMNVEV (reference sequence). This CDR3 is CASSPWTGSPEAFF. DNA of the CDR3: TGTGCCAGCAGTCCCTGGACAGGGTCCCCTGAAGCTTTCTTT.